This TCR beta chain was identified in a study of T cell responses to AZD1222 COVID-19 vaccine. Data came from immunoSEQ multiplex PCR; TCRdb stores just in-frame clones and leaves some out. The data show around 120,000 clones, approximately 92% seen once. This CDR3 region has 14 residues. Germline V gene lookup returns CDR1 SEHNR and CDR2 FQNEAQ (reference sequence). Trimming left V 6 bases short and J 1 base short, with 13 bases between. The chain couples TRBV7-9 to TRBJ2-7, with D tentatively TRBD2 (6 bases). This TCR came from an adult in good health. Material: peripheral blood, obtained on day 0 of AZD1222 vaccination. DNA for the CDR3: TGTGCCAGCAGTCGGGAGTCCCTTTCCTACGAGCAGTACTTC. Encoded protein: CASSRESLSYEQYF.